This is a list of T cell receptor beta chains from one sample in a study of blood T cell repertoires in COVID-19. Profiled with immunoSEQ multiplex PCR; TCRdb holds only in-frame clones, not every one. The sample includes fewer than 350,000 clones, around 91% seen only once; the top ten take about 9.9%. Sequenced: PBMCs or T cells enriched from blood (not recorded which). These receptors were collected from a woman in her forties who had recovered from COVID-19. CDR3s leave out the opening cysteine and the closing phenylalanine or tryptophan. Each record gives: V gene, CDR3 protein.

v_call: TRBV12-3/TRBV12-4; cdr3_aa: ASSLGGREQY
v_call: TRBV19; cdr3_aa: ASSMGGFTDTQY
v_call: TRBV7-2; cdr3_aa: ASSFPGTGVGNTEAF
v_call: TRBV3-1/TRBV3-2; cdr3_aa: ASSGRTSGITSTDTQY
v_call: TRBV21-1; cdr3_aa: ASRGAGCGYT
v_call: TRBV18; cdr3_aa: ASSPSGGAGPLFYT
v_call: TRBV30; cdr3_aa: AWSGQGAYEQY
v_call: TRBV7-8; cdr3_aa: ASSSIRPGQGAREQY
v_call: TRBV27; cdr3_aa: ASSLREGTEAF
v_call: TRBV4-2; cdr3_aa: ASSQDFGGNQPQH
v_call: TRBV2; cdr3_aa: ASSLEGRYYEQY
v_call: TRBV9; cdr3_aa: ASSVGATVRDGYT
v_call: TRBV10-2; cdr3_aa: ASSESTGAGTEAF
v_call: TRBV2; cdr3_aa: ASRVAGGHDNTGELF
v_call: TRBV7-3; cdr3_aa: ASSPGLGGTGELF
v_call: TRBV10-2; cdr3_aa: ASSGFAGGNTEAF
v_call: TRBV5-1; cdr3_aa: ASSLNPPGSAYNSPLH
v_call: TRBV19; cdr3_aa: ASSNRGRGNTEAF
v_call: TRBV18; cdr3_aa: ASSPLEIREQY
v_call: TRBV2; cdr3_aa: ASSEVTDQETQY
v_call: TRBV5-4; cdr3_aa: ASSQTSGSYNEQF
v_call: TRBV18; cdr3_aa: ASSPLAGSYNEQF
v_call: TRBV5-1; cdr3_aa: ASSPVRGRDNEKLF
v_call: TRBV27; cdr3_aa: ASSFAFSGTGGGETQY
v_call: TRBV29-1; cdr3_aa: SVAGSSGNTIY
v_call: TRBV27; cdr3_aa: ASRRWGGGTVTDTQY
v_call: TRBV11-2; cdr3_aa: ASSPSRDRAYGYT
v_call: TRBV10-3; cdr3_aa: AISAAGLNQPQH
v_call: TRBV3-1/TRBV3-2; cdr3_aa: ASSQDPPRSNQPQH